Listed below are T cell receptor beta chains from one sample, sequenced in a study of shared clonotypes between healthy human individuals. Profiled with immunoSEQ multiplex PCR; TCRdb holds only in-frame clones, not every one. Altogether 2 million to 3 million clones are present, 93% being singletons, with the ten largest covering more than 0.35%. Material for sequencing was naive CD4+ T cells from PBMCs. The origin of the receptors is a man between 18 and 29 years old in good health. Some clones in this sample may be carry-over from other donors' samples. Each CDR3 is given with its conserved first and last residue. Some rows mark clone size as missing; the rest say once, few, many or name a class of expanded clone.

abundance: NA; v_gene: TRBV18; j_gene: TRBJ1-1; CDR3aa: CASSPYRGQNTEAFF
abundance: NA; v_gene: TRBV4-3; j_gene: TRBJ1-1; CDR3aa: CASSQERGAPPLRAFF
abundance: few; v_gene: TRBV5-1; j_gene: TRBJ1-4; CDR3aa: CASSWDRATNEKLFF
abundance: NA; v_gene: TRBV28; j_gene: TRBJ2-7; CDR3aa: CASSPAGTGFYEQYF
abundance: NA; v_gene: TRBV7-8; j_gene: TRBJ1-1; CDR3aa: CASSLAAYGSEAFF
abundance: NA; v_gene: TRBV9; j_gene: TRBJ2-3; CDR3aa: CASSVRGGDPSDTQYF
abundance: NA; v_gene: TRBV21-1; j_gene: TRBJ1-2; CDR3aa: CASRKGSVGGVKGYTF
abundance: NA; v_gene: TRBV7-3; j_gene: TRBJ1-2; CDR3aa: CASSLILSEPTF
abundance: NA; v_gene: TRBV11-3; j_gene: TRBJ2-1; CDR3aa: CASSLSDEQFF
abundance: NA; v_gene: TRBV19; j_gene: TRBJ2-1; CDR3aa: CASSLRQGEQFF
abundance: NA; v_gene: TRBV4-1; j_gene: TRBJ2-6; CDR3aa: CASSPSLVGGSGANVLTF
abundance: NA; v_gene: TRBV27; j_gene: TRBJ2-7; CDR3aa: CASSWLGVGEQYF
abundance: NA; v_gene: TRBV18; j_gene: TRBJ1-1; CDR3aa: CASSPPLGGNTEAFF
abundance: NA; v_gene: TRBV11-2; j_gene: TRBJ2-1; CDR3aa: CASSLGDISYNEQFF
abundance: NA; v_gene: TRBV28; j_gene: TRBJ2-1; CDR3aa: CASSRREAYNEQFF
abundance: NA; v_gene: TRBV5-1; j_gene: TRBJ2-6; CDR3aa: CASSPQGPGANVLTF
abundance: NA; v_gene: TRBV5-6; j_gene: TRBJ2-3; CDR3aa: CASSLAKGLARADTQYF
abundance: few; v_gene: TRBV2; j_gene: TRBJ2-5; CDR3aa: CASSGQQETQYF
abundance: NA; v_gene: TRBV27; j_gene: TRBJ2-7; CDR3aa: CASSLIGGVGLEQYF
abundance: NA; v_gene: TRBV6-5; j_gene: TRBJ2-3; CDR3aa: CASSYSGYRGHSTQYF
abundance: few; v_gene: TRBV5-4; j_gene: TRBJ1-3; CDR3aa: CASRGRPHLRGNTIYF
abundance: once; v_gene: TRBV5-5; j_gene: TRBJ1-2; CDR3aa: CASDLWTALGNGYTF
abundance: few; v_gene: TRBV19; j_gene: TRBJ1-1; CDR3aa: CASSNEQNTEAFF
abundance: NA; v_gene: TRBV27; j_gene: TRBJ2-5; CDR3aa: CASSTGQPFAPETQYF
abundance: NA; v_gene: TRBV7-6; j_gene: TRBJ2-7; CDR3aa: CASSPAWGRKNSEQYF
abundance: NA; v_gene: TRBV29-1; j_gene: TRBJ2-5; CDR3aa: CSGGQVGVETQYF
abundance: NA; v_gene: TRBV2; j_gene: TRBJ2-7; CDR3aa: CASGDPRGSEQYF
abundance: NA; v_gene: TRBV21-1; j_gene: TRBJ2-7; CDR3aa: CASSHGLVSSCEQYF
abundance: NA; v_gene: TRBV6-5; j_gene: TRBJ2-7; CDR3aa: CAARDRHYEQYF
abundance: NA; v_gene: TRBV4-1; j_gene: TRBJ2-2; CDR3aa: CASSQVASGRATGELFF
abundance: NA; v_gene: TRBV5-1; j_gene: TRBJ2-2; CDR3aa: CASSFVGGRSGELFF
abundance: NA; v_gene: TRBV6-1; j_gene: TRBJ2-1; CDR3aa: CASSEQGSIYNEQFF
abundance: once; v_gene: TRBV9; j_gene: TRBJ1-1; CDR3aa: CASSVVSTVNTEAFF
abundance: once; v_gene: TRBV20-1; j_gene: TRBJ2-5; CDR3aa: CSAQKVSQYF
abundance: NA; v_gene: TRBV9; j_gene: TRBJ2-1; CDR3aa: CASSGRTGTGPYNEQFF
abundance: NA; v_gene: TRBV5-1; j_gene: TRBJ1-4; CDR3aa: CASSVATNEKLFF
abundance: NA; v_gene: TRBV7-2; j_gene: TRBJ1-2; CDR3aa: CASSLGQTSYGYTF
abundance: NA; v_gene: TRBV2; j_gene: TRBJ2-7; CDR3aa: CASSVEVESEQYF
abundance: NA; v_gene: TRBV7-6; j_gene: TRBJ2-7; CDR3aa: CASSLAVAGTEVGSYEQYF